This T cell receptor (beta chain) was observed in a study of blood T cells in healthy people across ages. Study-level points and caveats: Older individuals had lower TCR beta diversity per million T cells (the decline was roughly linear).

Combining a sample-barcoded 5' primer with a J-beta primer mix, a second PCR ran for roughly 7 to 11 cycles. Each TCR beta cDNA got a 12-nucleotide random molecular identifier. TCRdb independently ran MiXCR on the 5' RACE reads; one entry per CDR3 protein. The sample contains roughly 2 million distinct CDR3 sequences, approximately 50% of which appear only once. This CDR3 contains 11 residues. Between the trimmed V and J ends, which lost 6 bases and 9 bases, there was a span of 9 bases. For this clonotype: The target antigen is unknown.

The source material was blood. This TCR derives from a woman aged 40 to 49 in good health. V and J are TRBV12-3 or TRBV12-4 and TRBJ2-1; no definite D call. CDR3 loop: CASRPEVEQFF. The CDR3 DNA is TGTGCCAGCAGGCCAGAGGTTGAGCAGTTCTTC.